These T cell receptor beta chains were read from a single sample in a study of blood T cell repertoires in COVID-19. Sequencing used immunoSEQ multiplex PCR; TCRdb keeps in-frame clones, though not all of them. Of tens of thousands of clones listed, more than 75% are singletons. The sample consisted of peripheral blood. These receptors all come from a human donor in a cohort sampled during active COVID-19. CDR3s include the opening cysteine and the closing phenylalanine or tryptophan. D genes are given only for firm matches. Clone size, where shown, is once, few, many, or a class for clones that have expanded.

v_gene	abundance	j_gene	d_gene	CDR3nt	CDR3aa
TRBV11-2	few	TRBJ2-5	TRBD1	TGTGCCAGCAGCTCAGGACAGGGAGATTTAGAGACCCAGTACTTC	CASSSGQGDLETQYF
TRBV30	NA	TRBJ1-5	NA	TGTGCCTGGACCCCAGGGGCGGGTCAGCCCCAGCATTTT	CAWTPGAGQPQHF
TRBV15	NA	TRBJ2-5	TRBD1	TGTGCCACCAGCAGAGATCAGGGGGCCTGGCGAGAGACCCAGTACTTC	CATSRDQGAWRETQYF
TRBV4-3	once	TRBJ2-4	TRBD2	TGCGCCAGCAGCCAAGGGGGCGGGAGTGCCAAAAACATTCAGTACTTC	CASSQGGGSAKNIQYF
TRBV29-1	NA	TRBJ1-2	TRBD1	TGCAGCGTTGAGTCCCGACAGGGGATAGATGGCTACACCTTC	CSVESRQGIDGYTF
TRBV4-3	NA	TRBJ2-4	TRBD2	TGCGCCAGCAGCCAAGTCGCCAGCGGGAGTGAGGTAAACATTCAGTACTTC	CASSQVASGSEVNIQYF
TRBV28	NA	TRBJ2-3	NA	TGTGCCAGCAGTTCCTTTTTAAGCACAGATACGCAGTATTTT	CASSSFLSTDTQYF
TRBV6-1	NA	TRBJ2-7	TRBD2	TGTGCCAGCAGTGAAGGGAGGCTAGCGGGAGACGAGCAGTACTTC	CASSEGRLAGDEQYF
TRBV27	NA	TRBJ2-1	TRBD2	TGTGCCAGCAGTCCGACGCTAGCGGGAGGGCCGAATGAGCAGTTCTTC	CASSPTLAGGPNEQFF
TRBV12-3/TRBV12-4	once	TRBJ2-7	NA	TGTGCCAGCAGTCCGAGCTCCTACGAGCAGTACTTC	CASSPSSYEQYF
TRBV11-2	NA	TRBJ2-5	NA	TGTGCCAGCAGCTTAGAGAGGGCAGAGACCCAGTACTTC	CASSLERAETQYF
TRBV6-1	NA	TRBJ1-1	TRBD1	TGTGCCAGCAGTGAAGGGAGGACAGGGTATATATCTTTCTTT	CASSEGRTGYISFF
TRBV10-3	NA	TRBJ1-6	TRBD1	TGTGCCATGGGGACAGCCGAACCGGGTTCACCCCTCCACTTT	CAMGTAEPGSPLHF
TRBV7-2	NA	TRBJ2-7	TRBD1	TGTGCCAGCAGCCGGGACAGGGCCTACGAGCAGTACTTC	CASSRDRAYEQYF
TRBV4-3	NA	TRBJ2-7	TRBD2	TGCGCCAGCAGCCAAGATAGGCTAGCGGGAGCCTACGAGCAGTACTTC	CASSQDRLAGAYEQYF
TRBV25-1	NA	TRBJ1-1	NA	TGTGCCAGCAGTGAATCAATGGGGCGCAACACTGAAGCTTTCTTT	CASSESMGRNTEAFF
TRBV19	NA	TRBJ2-7	TRBD1	TGTGCCAGTAGTCCGACAGGGGGCCTGAACGAGCAGTACTTC	CASSPTGGLNEQYF
TRBV5-4	NA	TRBJ2-5	TRBD1	TGTGCCAGCAGCTCCGGGACAGGGGAAGAGACCCAGTACTTC	CASSSGTGEETQYF
TRBV5-4	NA	TRBJ2-3	TRBD2	TGTGCCAGCAGCGGGGTAGCGGGAGAGGGGACAGATACGCAGTATTTT	CASSGVAGEGTDTQYF
TRBV3-1/TRBV3-2	NA	TRBJ2-3	NA	TGTGCCAGCAGCCTGGATCAGGGAACGCCAGATACGCAGTATTTT	CASSLDQGTPDTQYF
TRBV4-3	NA	TRBJ1-2	TRBD1	TGCGCCAGCAGCCAAGCCAGGACAGGGAGCGGCTACACCTTC	CASSQARTGSGYTF
TRBV5-1	NA	TRBJ1-4	TRBD1	TGCGCCAGCAGCTTCGGACAGGGGGGAACTAATGAAAAACTGTTTTTT	CASSFGQGGTNEKLFF
TRBV28	NA	TRBJ2-1	TRBD2	TGTGCCAGCAGCACTTTACGTGACGGGGGGTTCGGAATCAACAATGAGCAGTTCTTC	CASSTLRDGGFGINNEQFF
TRBV19	NA	TRBJ2-7	NA	TGTGCCAGTAGTGTGGAGGGTGCGATCTACGAGCAGTACTTC	CASSVEGAIYEQYF
TRBV6-1	few	TRBJ1-3	NA	TGTGCCAGCAGTGAAGCGGCCTGGACCATATATTTT	CASSEAAWTIYF
TRBV29-1	NA	TRBJ2-7	TRBD1	TGCAGCGTGTTACAGGGGGCGCCTTCCTACGAGCAGTACTTC	CSVLQGAPSYEQYF
TRBV9	NA	TRBJ2-3	TRBD2	TGTGCCAGCACCCGACTAGCGGGTCATGGGGATACGCAGTATTTT	CASTRLAGHGDTQYF
TRBV7-2	NA	TRBJ2-3	NA	TGTGCCAGCAGCTTAGCCCGACAGACTAGCACAGATACGCAGTATTTT	CASSLARQTSTDTQYF
TRBV19	many	TRBJ1-1	NA	TGTGCCAGTAGTACGCCCGTGAGGGCTTTCTTT	CASSTPVRAFF
TRBV19	NA	TRBJ2-1	NA	TGTGCCAGTAGTATCTCCTACAGTCACAATGAGCAGTTCTTC	CASSISYSHNEQFF
TRBV6-5	NA	TRBJ2-3	NA	TGTGCCAGCAGTTACACTTCCGTAGATACGCAGTATTTT	CASSYTSVDTQYF
TRBV15	NA	TRBJ2-1	NA	TGTGCCACCAGCAGAGGGCTAGCAGAGGATGAGCAGTTCTTC	CATSRGLAEDEQFF
TRBV9	NA	TRBJ1-3	NA	TGTGCCAGCAGCGCTGGGACTGACTCTGGAAACACCATATATTTT	CASSAGTDSGNTIYF
TRBV7-9	few	TRBJ1-4	TRBD1	TGTGCCAGCAGCTTAGGACAGGGTGGGGAAAAACTGTTTTTT	CASSLGQGGEKLFF
TRBV23-1	NA	TRBJ2-5	TRBD1	TGCGCCAGCAGTCACCCCCTCGGACAGGGGAGGGAGACCCAGTACTTC	CASSHPLGQGRETQYF
TRBV4-1	NA	TRBJ2-1	TRBD2	TGCGCCAGCAGCCAAGATGGGACTAGCGGAGAAAACAATGAGCAGTTCTTC	CASSQDGTSGENNEQFF
TRBV6-2/TRBV6-3	few	TRBJ2-3	TRBD1	TGTGCCAGCAGTGGAACAGGGGAAACAGATACGCAGTATTTT	CASSGTGETDTQYF
TRBV6-2/TRBV6-3	NA	TRBJ2-3	TRBD2	TGTGCCAGCAGTTACTCTCTAGCGGGATCTCGAACAGATACGCAGTATTTT	CASSYSLAGSRTDTQYF
TRBV11-2	few	TRBJ2-7	TRBD1	TGTGCCAGCAGCTTAATTAAGGGACAGGGGAGATACGAGCAGTACTTC	CASSLIKGQGRYEQYF
TRBV15	NA	TRBJ2-3	NA	TGTGCCACCAGCAGAGAGCGACGGGGTAGCACAGATACGCAGTATTTT	CATSRERRGSTDTQYF
TRBV5-4	NA	TRBJ2-3	TRBD1	TGTGCCAGCAGCGTGACAGGGAGAGGGGGAATTAGCACAGATACGCAGTATTTT	CASSVTGRGGISTDTQYF
TRBV10-2	NA	TRBJ2-7	TRBD2	TGCGCCAGCAGTGAAAGGACTAGCGGGAGGTACGAGCAGTACTTC	CASSERTSGRYEQYF
TRBV7-9	NA	TRBJ1-2	NA	TGTGCCAGCAGCTTTCCCGGCGAGCCAGGGTTGGATGGCTACACCTTC	CASSFPGEPGLDGYTF
TRBV6-5	once	TRBJ1-5	TRBD1	TGTGCCAGCAGTCGCGACAGGGGCAATCAGCCCCAGCATTTT	CASSRDRGNQPQHF
TRBV28	NA	TRBJ2-1	TRBD2	TGTGCCAGCAGCCTCACTCCTAGCGGCAATGAGCAGTTCTTC	CASSLTPSGNEQFF
TRBV2	NA	TRBJ2-7	TRBD2	TGTGCCAGCAGTGGGGGCTTAGCGGGAGGCGGCGAGCAGTACTTC	CASSGGLAGGGEQYF
TRBV19	once	TRBJ2-5	TRBD1	TGTGCCAGTAGTATCGGGACAGGGGGCGTTGAGACCCAGTACTTC	CASSIGTGGVETQYF
TRBV27	NA	TRBJ2-1	TRBD2	TGTGCCAGCAGTTTTGGACTAGCGGCTTACAATGAGCAGTTCTTC	CASSFGLAAYNEQFF
TRBV7-9	NA	TRBJ2-1	TRBD2	TGTGCCAGCAGCAAATCCGGGACTAGCGGGTTGCAGTTCTTC	CASSKSGTSGLQFF
TRBV6-2/TRBV6-3	once	TRBJ2-7	TRBD2	TGTGCCAGCAGTTACTCGTGGACTAGCCCCACCTACGAGCAGTACTTC	CASSYSWTSPTYEQYF
TRBV5-6	NA	TRBJ1-1	NA	TGTGCCAGCAGGCGGGGGAACACTGAAGCTTTCTTT	CASRRGNTEAFF
TRBV6-5	NA	TRBJ1-3	NA	TGTGCCAGCAGTTACGCGGCGGGCGGACACACCATATATTTT	CASSYAAGGHTIYF
TRBV11-2	NA	TRBJ1-3	NA	TGTGCCAGCAGCTTAGTAAATGGGGCCGTTGTTTCCTCTGGAAACACCATATATTTT	CASSLVNGAVVSSGNTIYF
TRBV7-8	NA	TRBJ1-1	NA	TGTGCCAGCAGCTTCGGCTGGGGCATCTTTTCCCATGGCACTGAAGCTTTCTTT	CASSFGWGIFSHGTEAFF
TRBV5-1	NA	TRBJ2-2	TRBD2	TGCGCCAGCAGCACCGGACTAGCGGGCTCGGCCGCCGGGGAGCTGTTTTTT	CASSTGLAGSAAGELFF
TRBV9	NA	TRBJ2-7	NA	TGTGCCAGCAGCGTAAGCCCAACTACCGGGACTCAGTCCTACGAGCAGTACTTC	CASSVSPTTGTQSYEQYF
TRBV28	NA	TRBJ1-2	NA	TGTGCCAGCAGTTTACCACAGGCCTATGGCTACACCTTC	CASSLPQAYGYTF
TRBV28	NA	TRBJ1-4	NA	TGTGCCAGCAGTTCCCCACAGGGATTCAGTGAAAAACTGTTTTTT	CASSSPQGFSEKLFF
TRBV15	NA	TRBJ2-6	TRBD1	TGTGCCACCAGCACCCGGGACAGGCTCTCTGGGGCCAACGTCCTGACTTTC	CATSTRDRLSGANVLTF
TRBV23-1	NA	TRBJ2-5	TRBD2	TGCGCCACCTCTAGCGGGGAACTAGAAGAGACCCAGTACTTC	CATSSGELEETQYF